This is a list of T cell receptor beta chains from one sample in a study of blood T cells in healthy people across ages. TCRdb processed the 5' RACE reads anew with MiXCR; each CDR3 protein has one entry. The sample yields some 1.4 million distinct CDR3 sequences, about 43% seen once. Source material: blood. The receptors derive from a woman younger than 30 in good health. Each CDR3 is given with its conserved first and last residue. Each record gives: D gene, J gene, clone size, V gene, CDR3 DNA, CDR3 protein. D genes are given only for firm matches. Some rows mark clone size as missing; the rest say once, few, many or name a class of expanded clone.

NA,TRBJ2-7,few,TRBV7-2,TGTGCCAGCGCGGGGGACAGCAGTGCCAACGAGCAGTACTTC,CASAGDSSANEQYF
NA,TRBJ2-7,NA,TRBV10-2,TGCGCCAGCAGTGATCCGGGGGTCCTCTCCTACGAGCAGTACTTC,CASSDPGVLSYEQYF
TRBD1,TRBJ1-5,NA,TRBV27,TGTGCCAGCAGCCCCGGGACAGCCGTAAATCAGCCCCAGCATTTT,CASSPGTAVNQPQHF
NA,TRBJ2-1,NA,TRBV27,TGTGCCAGCAGTTCCAAAGGGGGGGCGGGTTTCTCCTACAATGAGCAGTTCTTC,CASSSKGGAGFSYNEQFF
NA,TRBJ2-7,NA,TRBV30,TGTGCCTGGAGTGTCCCTTCAGGGGTCTCCTACGAGCAGTACTTC,CAWSVPSGVSYEQYF
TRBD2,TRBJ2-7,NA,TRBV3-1,TGTGCCAGCAGCCAGGGACTAGCACAGCAGTACTTC,CASSQGLAQQYF
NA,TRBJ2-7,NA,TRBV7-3,TGTGCCAGCAGCAATCAGGGGGGGAATGAGCAGTACTTC,CASSNQGGNEQYF
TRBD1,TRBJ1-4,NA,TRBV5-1,TGCGCCAGCAGCTTGCAAGGGGACAGAAGGGAAAAACTGTTTTTT,CASSLQGDRREKLFF
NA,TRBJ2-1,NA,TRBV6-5,TGTGCCAGCAGTTACTTGCGGGGCCAGTACAATGAGCAGTTCTTC,CASSYLRGQYNEQFF
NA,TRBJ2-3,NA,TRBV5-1,TGCGCCAGCAGCTTGGCCGCCGGAATCACAGATACGCAGTATTTT,CASSLAAGITDTQYF